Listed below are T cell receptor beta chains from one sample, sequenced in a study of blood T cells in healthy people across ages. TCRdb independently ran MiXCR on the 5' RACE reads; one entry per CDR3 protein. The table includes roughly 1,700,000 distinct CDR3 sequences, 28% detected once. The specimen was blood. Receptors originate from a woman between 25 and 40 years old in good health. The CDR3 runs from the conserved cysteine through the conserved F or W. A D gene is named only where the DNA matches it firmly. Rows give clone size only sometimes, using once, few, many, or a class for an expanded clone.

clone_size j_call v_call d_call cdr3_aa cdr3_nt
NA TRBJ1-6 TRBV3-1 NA CASSRTGVPYNSPLHF TGTGCCAGCAGCCGGACCGGGGTTCCCTATAATTCACCCCTCCACTTT
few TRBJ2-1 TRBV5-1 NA CASSGLPSVLVSVEQFF TGCGCCAGCAGCGGGCTACCTTCCGTGCTAGTGTCGGTTGAGCAGTTCTTC
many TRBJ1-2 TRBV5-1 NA CASSPTGHFNYGYTF TGCGCCAGCAGCCCGACGGGACACTTTAACTATGGCTACACCTTC
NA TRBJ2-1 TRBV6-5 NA CASSTRLEGYNEQFF TGTGCCAGCAGTACCCGACTAGAGGGGTACAATGAGCAGTTCTTC
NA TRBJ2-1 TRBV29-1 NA CSVVAGNGNNNEQFF TGCAGCGTTGTGGCCGGTAACGGCAACAACAATGAGCAGTTCTTC
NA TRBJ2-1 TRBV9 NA CASSVDGESYNEQFF TGTGCCAGCAGCGTAGATGGGGAATCCTACAATGAGCAGTTCTTC
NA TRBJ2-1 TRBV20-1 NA CSASEPRDKQFF TGCAGTGCTAGCGAACCCCGGGACAAGCAGTTCTTC
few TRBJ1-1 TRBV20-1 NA CSATKTGSMNTEAFF TGCAGTGCTACAAAGACAGGCTCCATGAACACTGAAGCTTTCTTT
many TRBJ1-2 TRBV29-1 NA CSVDSTVYGYTF TGCAGCGTTGATTCTACTGTTTATGGCTACACCTTC
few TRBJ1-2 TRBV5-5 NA CASSLVRTSTTNYGYTF TGTGCCAGCAGCTTGGTGCGTACATCTACTACTAACTATGGCTACACCTTC
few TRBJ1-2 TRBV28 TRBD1 CASSRGGQVLYGYTF TGTGCCAGCAGTAGGGGAGGACAGGTTCTCTATGGCTACACCTTC
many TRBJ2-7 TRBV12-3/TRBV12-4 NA CASKGTSYEQYF TGTGCCAGCAAGGGCACCTCCTACGAGCAGTACTTC
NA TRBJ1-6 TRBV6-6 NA CASSYSPGDFHF TGTGCCAGCAGTTACAGTCCAGGCGATTTCCACTTT
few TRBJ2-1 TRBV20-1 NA CSASPNNEQFF TGCAGTGCTTCTCCTAACAATGAGCAGTTCTTC
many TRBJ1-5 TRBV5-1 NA CASSLAGRSNQPQHF TGCGCCAGCAGCTTGGCGGGAAGGAGCAATCAGCCCCAGCATTTT
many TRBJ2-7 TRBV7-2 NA CASSLSGGLTYEQYF TGTGCCAGCAGCTTGTCAGGGGGGCTTACCTACGAGCAGTACTTC
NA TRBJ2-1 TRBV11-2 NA CASSQSTSAIYYNEQFF TGTGCCAGCAGCCAATCGACGTCGGCTATCTACTACAATGAGCAGTTCTTC
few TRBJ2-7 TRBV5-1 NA CASSVGHGYGGEQYF TGCGCCAGCAGCGTAGGACATGGCTACGGGGGCGAGCAGTACTTC
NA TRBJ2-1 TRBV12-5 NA CASGLDRTYNEQFF TGTGCTAGTGGTCTCGACCGGACCTACAATGAGCAGTTCTTC
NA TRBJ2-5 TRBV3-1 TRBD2 CASNPGLAGATQYF TGTGCCAGCAACCCGGGACTAGCGGGAGCGACCCAGTACTTC
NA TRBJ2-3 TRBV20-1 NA CSALTLGGQVTDTQYF TGCAGTGCCCTCACCCTCGGGGGGCAGGTTACAGATACGCAGTATTTT
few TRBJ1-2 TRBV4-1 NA CASSQNPGDGYGYTF TGCGCCAGCAGCCAAAATCCGGGGGACGGCTATGGCTACACCTTC
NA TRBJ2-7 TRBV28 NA CASRDISYEQYF TGTGCCAGCCGGGACATATCCTACGAGCAGTACTTC
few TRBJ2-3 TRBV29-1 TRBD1 CSACDRGGTDTQYF TGCAGCGCTTGCGACAGGGGGGGCACAGATACGCAGTATTTT
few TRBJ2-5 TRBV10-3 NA CAISESRGETQYF TGTGCCATCAGTGAGTCAAGGGGCGAGACCCAGTACTTC
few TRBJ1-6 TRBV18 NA CAGSTGTNSPLHF TGTGCCGGCTCAACAGGCACAAATTCACCCCTCCACTTT
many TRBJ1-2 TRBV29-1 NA CSVGASGGYTF TGCAGCGTGGGGGCAAGCGGTGGCTACACCTTC
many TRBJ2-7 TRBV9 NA CASSRRLGDYEQYF TGTGCCAGCAGCCGTAGGTTGGGGGACTACGAGCAGTACTTC
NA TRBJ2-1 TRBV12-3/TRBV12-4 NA CASRPVGGGLNEQFF TGTGCCAGCAGGCCTGTGGGCGGGGGCCTCAATGAGCAGTTCTTC
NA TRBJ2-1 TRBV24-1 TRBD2 CAASGGGGNEQFF TGTGCCGCCAGTGGCGGCGGGGGTAATGAGCAGTTCTTC
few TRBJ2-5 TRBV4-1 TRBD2 CASSQGGSGKTQYF TGCGCCAGCAGCCAAGGGGGCAGCGGGAAGACCCAGTACTTC
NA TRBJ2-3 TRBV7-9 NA CASSLVAGPLTDTQYF TGTGCCAGCAGCTTAGTTGCGGGACCCCTCACAGATACGCAGTATTTT
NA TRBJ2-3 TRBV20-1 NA CSAARDPGTDTQYF TGCAGTGCTGCCCGGGACCCAGGCACAGATACGCAGTATTTT
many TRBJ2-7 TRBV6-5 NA CASSPTQVGEQYF TGTGCCAGCAGTCCTACTCAGGTCGGCGAGCAGTACTTC
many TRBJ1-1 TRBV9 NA CASSVAANTEAFF TGTGCCAGCAGCGTAGCGGCAAACACTGAAGCTTTCTTT
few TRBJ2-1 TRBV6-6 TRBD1 CASRNIDRGSYNEQFF TGTGCCAGCAGGAACATCGACAGGGGTTCCTACAATGAGCAGTTCTTC
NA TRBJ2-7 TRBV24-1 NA CATMTEYYEQYF TGTGCCACCATGACGGAATACTACGAGCAGTACTTC
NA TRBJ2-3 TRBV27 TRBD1 CASSPRDRGQVDTQYF TGTGCCAGCAGTCCTCGGGACAGGGGGCAGGTAGATACGCAGTATTTT
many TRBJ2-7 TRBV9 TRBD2 CASSPSSGEDNEQYF TGTGCCAGCAGTCCTTCTAGCGGGGAAGACAACGAGCAGTACTTC
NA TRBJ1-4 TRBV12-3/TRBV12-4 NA CASRNIQREKLFF TGTGCCAGCAGAAATATACAGCGTGAAAAACTGTTTTTT
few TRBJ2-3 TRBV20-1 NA CSAREGGGGSDTQYF TGCAGTGCTAGAGAGGGGGGCGGGGGATCAGATACGCAGTATTTT
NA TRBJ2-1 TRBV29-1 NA CSVDVYYNEQFF TGCAGCGTTGATGTTTATTACAATGAGCAGTTCTTC
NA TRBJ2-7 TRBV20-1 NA CSARDLRRSAYEQYF TGCAGTGCTAGAGATCTCAGGCGGAGTGCCTACGAGCAGTACTTC
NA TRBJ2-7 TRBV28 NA CASSRTGRGYEQYF TGTGCCAGCAGTAGGACCGGCCGCGGCTACGAGCAGTACTTC
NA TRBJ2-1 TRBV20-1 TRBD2 CSALGGDSSYNEQFF TGCAGTGCCCTGGGGGGGGATAGCTCCTACAATGAGCAGTTCTTC
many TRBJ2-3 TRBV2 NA CASSQGRTTDTQYF TGTGCCAGCAGTCAAGGACGAACCACAGATACGCAGTATTTT